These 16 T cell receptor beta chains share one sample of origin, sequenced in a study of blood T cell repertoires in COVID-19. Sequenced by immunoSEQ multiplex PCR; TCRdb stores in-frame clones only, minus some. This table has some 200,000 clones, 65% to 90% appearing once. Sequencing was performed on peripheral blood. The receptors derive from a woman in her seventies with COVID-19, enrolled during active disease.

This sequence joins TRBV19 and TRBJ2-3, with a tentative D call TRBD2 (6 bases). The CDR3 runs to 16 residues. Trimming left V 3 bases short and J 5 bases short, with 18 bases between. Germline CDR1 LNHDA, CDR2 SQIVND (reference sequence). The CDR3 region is CASSIQARGGEDTQYF. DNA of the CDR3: TGTGCCAGTAGTATTCAAGCCCGGGGAGGAGAAGATACGCAGTATTTT.

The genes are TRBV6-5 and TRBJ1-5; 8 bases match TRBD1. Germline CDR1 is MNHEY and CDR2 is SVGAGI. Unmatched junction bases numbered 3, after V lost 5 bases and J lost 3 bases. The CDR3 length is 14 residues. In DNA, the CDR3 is TGTGCCAGCAGTCCGGGACAGGCCAATCAGCCCCAGCATTTT. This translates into CASSPGQANQPQHF.

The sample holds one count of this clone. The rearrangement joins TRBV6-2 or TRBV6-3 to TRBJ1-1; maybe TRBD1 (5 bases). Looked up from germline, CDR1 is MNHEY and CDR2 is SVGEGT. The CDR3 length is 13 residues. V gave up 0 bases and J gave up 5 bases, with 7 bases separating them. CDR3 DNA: TGTGCCAGCAGTTACTCGGGGCGGACTGAAGCTTTCTTT. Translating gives CASSYSGRTEAFF.

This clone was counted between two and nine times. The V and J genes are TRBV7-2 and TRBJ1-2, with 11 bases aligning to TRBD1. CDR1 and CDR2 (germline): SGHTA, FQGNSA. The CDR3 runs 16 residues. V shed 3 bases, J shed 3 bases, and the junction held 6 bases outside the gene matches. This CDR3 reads CASSLDGTGGHYGYTF. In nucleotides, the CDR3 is TGTGCCAGCAGCTTGGACGGGACAGGGGGGCACTATGGCTACACCTTC.

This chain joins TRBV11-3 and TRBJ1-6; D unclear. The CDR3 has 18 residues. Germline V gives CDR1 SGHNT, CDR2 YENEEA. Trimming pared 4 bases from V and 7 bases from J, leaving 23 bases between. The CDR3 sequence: CASSSPRNRSRTNSPLHF. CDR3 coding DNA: TGTGCCAGCAGCTCACCACGCAACAGAAGCCGTACCAATTCACCCCTCCACTTT.

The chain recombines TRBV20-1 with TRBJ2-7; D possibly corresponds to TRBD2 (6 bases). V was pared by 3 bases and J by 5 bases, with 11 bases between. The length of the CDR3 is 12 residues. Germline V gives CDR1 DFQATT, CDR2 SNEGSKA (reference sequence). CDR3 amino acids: CSASVREDEQYF. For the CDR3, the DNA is TGCAGTGCTAGTGTCAGGGAGGACGAGCAGTACTTC.

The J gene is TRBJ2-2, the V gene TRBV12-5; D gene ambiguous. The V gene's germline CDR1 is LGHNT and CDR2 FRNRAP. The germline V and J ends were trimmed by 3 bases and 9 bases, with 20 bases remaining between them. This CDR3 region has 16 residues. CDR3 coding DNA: TGTGCTAGTGGTTTAGGCGGCGCGCATGTTGTCCGGGAGCTGTTTTTT. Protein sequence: CASGLGGAHVVRELFF.

The CDR3 protein is CSVAQGREKLFF. The CDR3 nucleotides read TGCAGCGTTGCACAGGGGAGAGAAAAACTGTTTTTT. The V call is TRBV29-1, the J call TRBJ1-4; the match to TRBD1 covers 7 bases. This CDR3 has 12 residues. V lost 4 bases and J lost 8; bases outside the gene matches: 4. Germline loops: CDR1 SQVTM, CDR2 ANQGSEA.

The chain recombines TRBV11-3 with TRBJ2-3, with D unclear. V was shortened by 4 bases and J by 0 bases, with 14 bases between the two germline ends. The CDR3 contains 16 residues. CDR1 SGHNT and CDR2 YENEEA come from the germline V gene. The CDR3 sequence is CASSSLSTLSTDTQYF. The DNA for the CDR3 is TGTGCCAGCAGCTCTCTCTCGACACTTAGCACAGATACGCAGTATTTT.

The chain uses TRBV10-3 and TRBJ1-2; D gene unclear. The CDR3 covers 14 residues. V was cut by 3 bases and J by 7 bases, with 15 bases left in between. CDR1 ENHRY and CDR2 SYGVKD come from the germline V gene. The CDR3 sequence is CAISEWEVAGGYTF. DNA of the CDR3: TGTGCCATCAGTGAATGGGAGGTAGCAGGTGGCTACACCTTC.

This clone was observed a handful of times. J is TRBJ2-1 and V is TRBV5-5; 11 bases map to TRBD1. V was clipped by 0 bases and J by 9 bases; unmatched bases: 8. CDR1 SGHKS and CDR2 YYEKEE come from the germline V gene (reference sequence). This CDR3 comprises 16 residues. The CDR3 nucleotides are TGTGCCAGCAGCTTGGCCGGGACAGGGGGGCGAGGTGAGCAGTTCTTC. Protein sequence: CASSLAGTGGRGEQFF.

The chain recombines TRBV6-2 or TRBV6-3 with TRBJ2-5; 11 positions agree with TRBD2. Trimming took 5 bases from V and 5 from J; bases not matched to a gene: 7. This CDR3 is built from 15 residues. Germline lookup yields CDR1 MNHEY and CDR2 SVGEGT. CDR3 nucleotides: TGTGCCAGCAGTCTCTTTACTAGCGGGAGTGAGACCCAGTACTTC. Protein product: CASSLFTSGSETQYF.

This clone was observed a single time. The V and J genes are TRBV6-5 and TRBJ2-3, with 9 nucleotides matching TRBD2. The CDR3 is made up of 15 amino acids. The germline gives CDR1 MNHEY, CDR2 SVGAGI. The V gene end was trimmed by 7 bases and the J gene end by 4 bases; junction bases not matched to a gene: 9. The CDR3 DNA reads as TGTGCCAGCACCCCTTGGCGGGAGGGGTCAGATACGCAGTATTTT. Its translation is CASTPWREGSDTQYF.

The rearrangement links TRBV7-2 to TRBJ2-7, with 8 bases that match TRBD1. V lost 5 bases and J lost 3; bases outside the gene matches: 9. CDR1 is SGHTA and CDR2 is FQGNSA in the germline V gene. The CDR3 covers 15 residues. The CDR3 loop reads CASSITGGNLYEQYF. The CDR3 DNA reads TGTGCCAGCAGCATAACAGGGGGGAACCTCTACGAGCAGTACTTC. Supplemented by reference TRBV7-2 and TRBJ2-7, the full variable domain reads GAGVSQSPSNKVTEKGKDVELRCDPISGHTALYWYRQSLGQGLEFLIYFQGNSAPDKSGLPSDRFSAERTGGSVSTLTIQRTQQEDSAVYLCASSITGGNLYEQYFGPGTRLTVT.

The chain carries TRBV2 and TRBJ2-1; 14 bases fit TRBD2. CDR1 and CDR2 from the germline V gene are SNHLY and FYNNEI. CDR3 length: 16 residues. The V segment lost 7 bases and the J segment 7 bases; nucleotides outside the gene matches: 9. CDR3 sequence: CASKGLAGVKVNEQFF. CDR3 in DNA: TGTGCCAGCAAGGGACTAGCGGGAGTAAAGGTTAATGAGCAGTTCTTC.

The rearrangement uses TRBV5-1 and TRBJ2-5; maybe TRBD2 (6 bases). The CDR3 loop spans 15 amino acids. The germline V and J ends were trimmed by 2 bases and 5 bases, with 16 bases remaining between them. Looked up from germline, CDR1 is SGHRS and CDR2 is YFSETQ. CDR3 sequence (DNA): TGCGCCAGCAGCTTCGCGGGAACAAGCGGGGAGACCCAGTACTTC. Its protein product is CASSFAGTSGETQYF.